This entry is about one T cell receptor (beta chain). Its antigen is unknown. Method: immunoSEQ multiplex PCR; TCRdb's copy keeps in-frame clones and lacks some. This sample has some 82,000 clones, with just under 90% found just once. The record originates from a study of T cell responses to AZD1222 COVID-19 vaccine. Study outcomes and limitations: Only six or seven AZD1222 recipients tested seropositive at baseline. Clonal diversity was possibly underestimated, and white British individuals and females predominated among donors.

The V end was cut by 2 bases, the J end by 1 base, with 23 bases between. CDR1 is LNHDA, CDR2 SQIVND, per germline (reference sequence). This CDR3 has 19 residues. This sequence joins TRBV19 and TRBJ1-1; D may be TRBD1 (6 bases). The TCR originated in an adult in good health. This material consisted of peripheral blood, taken on day 0 of AZD1222 vaccination. The CDR3 loop is CASSIRPGWDTPPNTEAFF. In nucleotides, the CDR3 is TGTGCCAGTAGTATACGACCCGGTTGGGACACCCCTCCGAACACTGAAGCTTTCTTT.